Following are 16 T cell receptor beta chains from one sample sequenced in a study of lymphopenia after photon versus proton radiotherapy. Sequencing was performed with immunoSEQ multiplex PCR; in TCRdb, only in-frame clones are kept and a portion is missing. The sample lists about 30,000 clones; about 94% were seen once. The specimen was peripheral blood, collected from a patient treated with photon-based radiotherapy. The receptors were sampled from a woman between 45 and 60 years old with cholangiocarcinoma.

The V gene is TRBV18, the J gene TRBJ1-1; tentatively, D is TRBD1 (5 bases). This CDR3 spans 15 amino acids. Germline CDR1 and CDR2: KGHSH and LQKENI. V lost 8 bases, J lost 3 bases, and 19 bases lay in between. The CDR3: CASQPSQAGHTEAFF. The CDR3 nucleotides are TGTGCCAGCCAACCCTCCCAGGCGGGGCACACTGAAGCTTTCTTT.

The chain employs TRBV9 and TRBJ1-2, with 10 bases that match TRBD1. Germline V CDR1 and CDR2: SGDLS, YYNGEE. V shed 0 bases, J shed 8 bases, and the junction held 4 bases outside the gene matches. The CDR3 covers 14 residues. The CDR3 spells CASSVAGQGYGYTF. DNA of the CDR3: TGTGCCAGCAGCGTAGCGGGACAGGGGTACGGCTACACCTTC.

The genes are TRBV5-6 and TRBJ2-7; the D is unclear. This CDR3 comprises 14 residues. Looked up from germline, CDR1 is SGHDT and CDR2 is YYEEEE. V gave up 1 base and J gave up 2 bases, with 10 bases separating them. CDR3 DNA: TGTGCCAGCAGCTTGAGGCAGACTCCCTACGAGCAGTACTTC. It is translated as CASSLRQTPYEQYF. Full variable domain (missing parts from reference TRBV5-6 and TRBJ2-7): DAGVTQSPTHLIKTRGQQVTLRCSPKSGHDTVSWYQQALGQGPQFIFQYYEEEERQRGNFPDRFSGHQFPNYSSELNVNALLLGDSALYLCASSLRQTPYEQYFGPGTRLTVT.

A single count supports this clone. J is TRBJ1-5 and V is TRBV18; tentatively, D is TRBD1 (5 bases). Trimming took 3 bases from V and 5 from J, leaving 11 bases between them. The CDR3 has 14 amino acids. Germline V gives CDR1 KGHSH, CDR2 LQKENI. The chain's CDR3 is CASSPETGDQPQHF. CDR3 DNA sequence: TGTGCCAGCTCACCGGAGACGGGGGATCAGCCCCAGCATTTT.

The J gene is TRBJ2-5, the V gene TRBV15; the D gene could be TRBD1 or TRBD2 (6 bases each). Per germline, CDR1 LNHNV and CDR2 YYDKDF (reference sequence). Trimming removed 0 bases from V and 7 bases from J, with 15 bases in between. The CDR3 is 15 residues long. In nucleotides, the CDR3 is TGTGCCACCAGCAGAGATAGGGGGGACATTATGACCCAGTACTTC. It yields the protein CATSRDRGDIMTQYF.

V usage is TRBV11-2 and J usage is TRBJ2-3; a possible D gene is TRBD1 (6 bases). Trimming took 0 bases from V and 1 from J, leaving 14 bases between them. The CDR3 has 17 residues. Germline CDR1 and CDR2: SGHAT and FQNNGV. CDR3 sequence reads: CASSLDSTGLGTDTQYF. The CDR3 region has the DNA TGTGCCAGCAGCTTAGACAGTACAGGGCTTGGCACAGATACGCAGTATTTT.

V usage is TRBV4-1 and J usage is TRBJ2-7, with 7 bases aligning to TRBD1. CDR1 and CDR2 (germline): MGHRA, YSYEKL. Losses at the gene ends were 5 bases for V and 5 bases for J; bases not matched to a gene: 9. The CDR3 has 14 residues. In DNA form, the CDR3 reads TGCGCCAGCAGCTTCCCGACAGGGAGAGACGAGCAGTACTTC. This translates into CASSFPTGRDEQYF.

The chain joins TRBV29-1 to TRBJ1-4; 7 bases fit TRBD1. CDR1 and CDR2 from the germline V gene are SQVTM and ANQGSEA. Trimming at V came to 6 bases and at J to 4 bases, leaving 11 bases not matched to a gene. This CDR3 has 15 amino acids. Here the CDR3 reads CSVGAGGASNEKLFF. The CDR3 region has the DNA TGCAGCGTCGGGGCAGGGGGAGCAAGTAATGAAAAACTGTTTTTT.

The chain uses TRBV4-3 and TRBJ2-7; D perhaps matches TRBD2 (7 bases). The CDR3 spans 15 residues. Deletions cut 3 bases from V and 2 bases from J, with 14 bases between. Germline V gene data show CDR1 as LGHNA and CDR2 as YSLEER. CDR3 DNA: TGCGCCAGCAGCCAGGGGAGGGGGGGCCCCTACGAGCAGTACTTC. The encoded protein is CASSQGRGGPYEQYF.

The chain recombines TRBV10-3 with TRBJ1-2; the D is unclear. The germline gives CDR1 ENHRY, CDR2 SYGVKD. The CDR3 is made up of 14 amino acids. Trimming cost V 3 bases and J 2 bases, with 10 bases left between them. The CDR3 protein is CAISDGSGNYGYTF. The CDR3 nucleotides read TGTGCCATCAGTGATGGCAGTGGGAACTATGGCTACACCTTC.

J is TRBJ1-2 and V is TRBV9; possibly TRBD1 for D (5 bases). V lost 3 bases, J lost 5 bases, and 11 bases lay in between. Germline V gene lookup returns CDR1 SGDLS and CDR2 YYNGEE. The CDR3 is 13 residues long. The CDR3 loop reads CASSEAGGYGYTF. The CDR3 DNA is TGTGCCAGCAGCGAGGCGGGGGGATATGGCTACACCTTC.

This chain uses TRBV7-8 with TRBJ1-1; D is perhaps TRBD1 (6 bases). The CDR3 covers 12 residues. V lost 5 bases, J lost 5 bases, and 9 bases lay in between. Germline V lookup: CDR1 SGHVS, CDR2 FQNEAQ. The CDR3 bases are TGTGCCAGCAGCGCAGGGGATACTGAAGCTTTCTTT. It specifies CASSAGDTEAFF.

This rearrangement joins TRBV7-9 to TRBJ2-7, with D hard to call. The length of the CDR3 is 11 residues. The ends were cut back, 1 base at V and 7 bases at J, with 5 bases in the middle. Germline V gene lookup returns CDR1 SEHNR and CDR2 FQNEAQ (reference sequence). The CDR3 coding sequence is TGTGCCAGCAGCTTAGTTTGGGAGCAGTACTTC. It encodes CASSLVWEQYF.

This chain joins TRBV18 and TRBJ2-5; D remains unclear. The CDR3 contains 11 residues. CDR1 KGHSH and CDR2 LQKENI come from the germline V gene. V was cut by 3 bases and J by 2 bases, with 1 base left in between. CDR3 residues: CASSPQETQYF. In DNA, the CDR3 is TGTGCCAGCTCACCTCAAGAGACCCAGTACTTC.

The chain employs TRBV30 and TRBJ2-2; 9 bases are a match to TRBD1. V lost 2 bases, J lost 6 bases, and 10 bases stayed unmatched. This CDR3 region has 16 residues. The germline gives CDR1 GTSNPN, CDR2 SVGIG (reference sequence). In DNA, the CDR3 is TGTGCCTGGAGTAACTGGGACAGGGTGGGCGCCGGGGAGCTGTTTTTT. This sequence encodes CAWSNWDRVGAGELFF. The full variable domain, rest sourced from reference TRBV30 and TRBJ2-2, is SQTIHQWPATLVQPVGSPLSLECTVEGTSNPNLYWYRQAAGRGLQLLFYSVGIGQISSEVPQNLSASRPQDRQFILSSKKLLLSDSGFYLCAWSNWDRVGAGELFFGEGSRLTVL.

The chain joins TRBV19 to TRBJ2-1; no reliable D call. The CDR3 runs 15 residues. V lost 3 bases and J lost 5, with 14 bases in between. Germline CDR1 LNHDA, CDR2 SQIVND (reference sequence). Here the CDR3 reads CASSISPGAHNEQFF. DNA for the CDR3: TGTGCCAGTAGTATTAGTCCAGGTGCCCACAATGAGCAGTTCTTC.